Following are 21 T cell receptor beta chains from one sample sequenced in a study of shared clonotypes between healthy human individuals. The naive CD8 fraction comprised CD45RO-negative cells positively selected for CCR7 and excluded terminally differentiated effector memory CD45RA+ cells. Profiled with immunoSEQ multiplex PCR; TCRdb holds only in-frame clones, not every one. This table holds 2 million to 2.5 million clones, roughly 91% found once. Sequencing was carried out using naive CD8+ T cells from PBMCs. The receptors derive from a man aged 18 to 30 in good health. Some clones in this sample may be carry-over from other donors' samples.

Turning to this clone: This specimen includes other DNA sequences encoding the same CDR3. The V and J genes are TRBV27 and TRBJ2-7, with TRBD2 matching 10 bases. V trimming: 3 bases; J trimming: 3 bases; junction bases outside the gene matches: 2. CDR1 MNHEY and CDR2 SMNVEV come from the germline V gene (reference sequence). CDR3 length: 14 amino acids. The CDR3 sequence: CASSFGTSVYEQYF. CDR3 DNA: TGTGCCAGCAGTTTTGGGACTAGCGTCTACGAGCAGTACTTC.

This chain joins TRBV6-4 and TRBJ1-1; D ambiguous. Germline CDR1 is MRHNA and CDR2 is SNTAGT. Trimming removed 2 bases at V and 0 bases at J, with 10 bases between. The length of the CDR3 is 15 residues. The CDR3 DNA follows: TGTGCCAGCAGTGACACGGAGGGCCTGAACACTGAAGCTTTCTTT. It is translated as CASSDTEGLNTEAFF.

V is TRBV27 and J is TRBJ1-1; D unresolved. The V end was cut by 2 bases, the J end by 5 bases, with 9 bases between. The CDR3 covers 13 residues. CDR1 is MNHEY, CDR2 SMNVEV, per germline (reference sequence). DNA for the CDR3: TGTGCCAGCAGTTTAAACGGGGTTACTGAAGCTTTCTTT. It yields the protein CASSLNGVTEAFF.

This rearrangement joins TRBV7-8 to TRBJ2-3; D remains unclear. The length of the CDR3 is 14 residues. CDR1 is SGHVS, CDR2 FQNEAQ, per germline. The V and J ends lost 1 base and 0 bases respectively, with 5 bases between them. CDR3 protein: CASSLVDSTDTQYF. In DNA, the CDR3 is TGTGCCAGCAGCTTAGTGGATAGCACAGATACGCAGTATTTT. Drawing the rest from reference TRBV7-8 and TRBJ2-3, the complete variable domain is GAGVSQSPRYKVAKRGQDVALRCDPISGHVSLFWYQQALGQGPEFLTYFQNEAQLDKSGLPSDRFFAERPEGSVSTLKIQRTQQEDSAVYLCASSLVDSTDTQYFGPGTRLTVL.

The rearrangement joins TRBV13 to TRBJ2-7; no definite D call. Germline V gives CDR1 PRHDT, CDR2 FYEKMQ (reference sequence). The V end lost 3 bases, the J end lost 3 bases, and 9 bases lay between the germline ends. The length of the CDR3 is 13 residues. The CDR3 protein is CASSLGHYYEQYF. CDR3 nucleotides: TGTGCCAGCAGCTTGGGCCACTACTACGAGCAGTACTTC.

V gene TRBV27 combines with J gene TRBJ2-3; D might be TRBD1 (6 bases). The germline V gene encodes CDR1 MNHEY and CDR2 SMNVEV (reference sequence). There are 12 residues in the CDR3. The V gene lost 11 bases and the J gene lost 3 bases, with 12 bases spanning the gap. Here the CDR3 reads CAARGWTDTQYF. For the CDR3, the DNA is TGTGCCGCCAGGGGATGGACAGATACGCAGTATTTT.

This chain links TRBV27 with TRBJ2-2, with TRBD1 matching 11 bases. The V gene's germline CDR1 is MNHEY and CDR2 SMNVEV (reference sequence). V dropped 0 bases and J dropped 7; count of bases not matched to a gene: 4. The CDR3 length is 16 residues. The CDR3 nucleotides read TGTGCCAGCAGTTTATCGAGGACAGGGGGCGTCGGGGAGCTGTTTTTT. Encoded protein: CASSLSRTGGVGELFF.

This clone was detected only once. This chain connects TRBV6-5 to TRBJ1-2; 7 positions agree with TRBD1. V lost 0 bases and J lost 6; bases outside the gene matches: 10. This CDR3 contains 16 residues. Germline CDR1 reads MNHEY; CDR2 reads SVGAGI. CDR3 bases: TGTGCCAGCAGTTACTCGATAAGCGGCAGGGGGAATGGCTACACCTTC. Residues: CASSYSISGRGNGYTF.

The chain carries TRBV5-1 and TRBJ2-7, with D possibly being TRBD2 (5 bases). CDR1 and CDR2 from the germline V gene are SGHRS and YFSETQ. The CDR3 is 15 amino acids. V was pared by 1 base and J by 3 bases, with 14 bases between. The CDR3 reads CASSLSSGRVYEQYF. In DNA form, the CDR3 reads TGCGCCAGCAGCTTGAGCTCGGGGAGAGTCTACGAGCAGTACTTC. Combining the CDR3 with reference TRBV5-1 and TRBJ2-7 gives the whole variable domain KAGVTQTPRYLIKTRGQQVTLSCSPISGHRSVSWYQQTPGQGLQFLFEYFSETQRNKGNFPGRFSGRQFSNSRSEMNVSTLELGDSALYLCASSLSSGRVYEQYFGPGTRLTVT.

The chain couples TRBV25-1 to TRBJ2-1; 11 bases map to TRBD2. CDR3 length: 14 residues. Germline lookup yields CDR1 MGHDK and CDR2 SYGVNS. The V segment lost 9 bases and the J segment 1 base; nucleotides outside the gene matches: 2. CDR3 protein: CASRTSGSYNEQFF. CDR3 coding DNA: TGTGCCAGTCGGACTAGCGGGTCCTACAATGAGCAGTTCTTC.

The chain uses TRBV19 and TRBJ2-2; D may be TRBD2 (6 bases). The CDR3 extends over 16 amino acids. Trimming left V 5 bases short and J 0 bases short, with 13 bases between. CDR1 LNHDA and CDR2 SQIVND come from the germline V gene (reference sequence). For the CDR3, the DNA is TGTGCCAGTAGTGGAGGGCTTACTCCGAACACCGGGGAGCTGTTTTTT. As protein: CASSGGLTPNTGELFF.

The chain recombines TRBV15 with TRBJ2-6; possibly TRBD2 for D (6 bases). The germline V gene encodes CDR1 LNHNV and CDR2 YYDKDF (reference sequence). V shed 8 bases and J shed 0 bases, with 14 bases lying between them. This CDR3 has 16 amino acids. In DNA form, the CDR3 reads TGTGCCACCGCTGCGGGGATCGGCTCTGGGGCCAACGTCCTGACTTTC. Amino acids: CATAAGIGSGANVLTF.

This rearrangement joins TRBV2 to TRBJ1-1; D is unclear. Germline V gene lookup returns CDR1 SNHLY and CDR2 FYNNEI. The CDR3 is 11 residues long. With 4 bases removed from V and 3 bases from J, the gap between germline ends came to 3 bases. The CDR3 nucleotides read TGTGCCAGCAGTGGCTACACTGAAGCTTTCTTT. This encodes CASSGYTEAFF.

The J gene is TRBJ2-7, the V gene TRBV10-2; D may be TRBD2 (6 bases). The CDR3 sequence is 13 residues long. Germline V gene data show CDR1 as WSHSY and CDR2 as SAAADI. Trimming took 5 bases from V and 0 from J, leaving 8 bases between them. CDR3 region: CASSTGLSYEQYF. The CDR3 coding sequence is TGCGCCAGCAGTACGGGACTCTCCTACGAGCAGTACTTC.

This sequence joins TRBV14 and TRBJ1-3, with unresolved D. CDR1 is SGHDN and CDR2 is FVKESK in the germline V gene. This CDR3 has 12 residues. With 5 bases removed from V and 3 bases from J, the gap between germline ends came to 5 bases. The CDR3 region has the DNA TGTGCCAGCAGCACGGGTGGAAACACCATATATTTT. It yields the protein CASSTGGNTIYF. The full variable domain, rest sourced from reference TRBV14 and TRBJ1-3, is EAGVTQFPSHSVIEKGQTVTLRCDPISGHDNLYWYRRVMGKEIKFLLHFVKESKQDESGMPNNRFLAERTGGTYSTLKVQPAELEDSGVYFCASSTGGNTIYFGEGSWLTVV.

The chain uses TRBV29-1 and TRBJ2-1; perhaps TRBD2 as D (6 bases). This CDR3 region has 12 residues. CDR1 is SQVTM and CDR2 is ANQGSEA in the germline V gene. V was shortened by 8 bases and J by 5 bases, with 13 bases between the two germline ends. CDR3 sequence reads: CSLGTQNNEQFF. CDR3 DNA: TGCAGCCTAGGGACTCAAAACAATGAGCAGTTCTTC.

This chain links TRBV28 with TRBJ2-1; D unclear. The V end lost 5 bases, the J end lost 5 bases, and 4 bases lay between the germline ends. The germline CDR1 and CDR2 sequences are MDHEN and SYDVKM. The CDR3 is 11 residues long. CDR3: CASSADNEQFF. CDR3 DNA: TGTGCCAGCAGTGCCGACAATGAGCAGTTCTTC.

A note on this clone: Other nucleotide sequences from this sample produce the same CDR3. The V and J genes are TRBV27 and TRBJ2-7; D uncertain. Looked up from germline, CDR1 is MNHEY and CDR2 is SMNVEV (reference sequence). The CDR3 contains 11 residues. Between the trimmed V and J ends, which lost 8 bases and 3 bases, there was a span of 8 bases. CDR3 nucleotide sequence: TGTGCCAGCGGGATCAGCTACGAGCAGTACTTC. Translating it yields CASGISYEQYF.

V usage is TRBV5-4 and J usage is TRBJ2-2; D is perhaps TRBD2 (6 bases). The V gene's germline CDR1 is SGHNT and CDR2 YYREEE (reference sequence). The V and J ends lost 7 bases and 6 bases respectively, with 19 bases between them. The CDR3 is 15 residues long. The CDR3 nucleotides read TGTGCCAGCGGCCCGGGCAGGGACTCAGCCGGGGAGCTGTTTTTT. This sequence encodes CASGPGRDSAGELFF.

V is TRBV19 and J is TRBJ2-5; tentative D call: TRBD2 (7 bases). The V gene's germline CDR1 is LNHDA and CDR2 SQIVND (reference sequence). V gave up 4 bases and J gave up 10 bases, with 13 bases separating them. This CDR3 is built from 12 residues. The CDR3 DNA follows: TGTGCCAGTAGTACCGGACAGCGGGACCAGTACTTC. Amino acid sequence: CASSTGQRDQYF.

In regard to this clone: Other DNA sequences in the same sample also yield this CDR3. The chain is built from TRBV28 and TRBJ2-7; D is possibly TRBD2 (5 bases). Trimming removed 1 base at V and 2 bases at J, with 9 bases between. Germline V gene data show CDR1 as MDHEN and CDR2 as SYDVKM. This CDR3 spans 14 amino acids. CDR3 sequence: CASSLSPGTYEQYF. The CDR3 nucleotides read TGTGCCAGCAGTTTATCTCCCGGGACCTACGAGCAGTACTTC.